This passage covers 12 T cell receptor beta chains from one sample sequenced in a study of blood T cell repertoires in COVID-19 (dated by TCRdb to 2019 to 2021). The method behind the library was the immunoSEQ multiplex PCR assay. Here the immuneACCESS table is served through TCRdb, limited to in-frame sequences with V and J called. Missing clones are a known gap in these copies; in checked studies unresolved V genes cover under half, and the rest lacks a known reason. The sample table holds 200,000 to 250,000 clones, of which about 78% were seen once. Of the sample, less than 6% falls within the top ten clones. Material: peripheral blood. The receptors were gathered from a woman aged 70-85 years with acute or convalescent COVID-19.

The chain has TRBV29-1 and TRBJ2-3, with 8 bases identical to TRBD2. The CDR3 covers 15 residues. The V gene's germline CDR1 is SQVTM and CDR2 ANQGSEA. V lost 3 bases and J lost 2; bases outside the gene matches: 7. The CDR3 DNA reads TGCAGCGTTGAGGGGGTAGCGGGGCCCACAGATACGCAGTATTTT. Encoded protein: CSVEGVAGPTDTQYF.

This sequence joins TRBV5-1 and TRBJ2-5, with D tentatively TRBD1 (5 bases). Looked up from germline, CDR1 is SGHRS and CDR2 is YFSETQ. The CDR3 sequence is 13 residues long. The germline V and J ends were trimmed by 4 bases and 4 bases, with 11 bases remaining between them. The DNA for the CDR3 is TGCGCCAGCAGCAGGGGTTTAGGAGAGACCCAGTACTTC. As protein: CASSRGLGETQYF.

The chain links TRBV3-1 (or the pseudogene TRBV3-2) to TRBJ2-5; maybe TRBD2 (6 bases). Germline lookup yields CDR1 LGHDT and CDR2 YNNKEL (reference sequence). There are 14 residues in the CDR3. Trimming stripped 2 bases from V and 1 base from J, with 8 bases between. The CDR3 loop is CASSQSAGQETQYF. CDR3 nucleotides: TGTGCCAGCAGCCAATCAGCGGGCCAAGAGACCCAGTACTTC.

This rearrangement joins TRBV11-3 to TRBJ2-5; 8 bases are shared with TRBD2. The CDR3 covers 13 residues. Germline CDR1 and CDR2: SGHNT and YENEEA. The V and J ends lost 6 bases and 2 bases, in that order; junction bases with no gene match: 2. In nucleotides, the CDR3 is TGTGCCAGCAGTACTAGCGGTCAAGAGACCCAGTACTTC. This gives the protein CASSTSGQETQYF.

In its sample, this clone was seen once. The rearrangement links TRBV6-1 to TRBJ1-5; the D gene is possibly TRBD1 (5 bases). The CDR3 is made up of 15 amino acids. From germline, CDR1 is MNHNS and CDR2 SASEGT. V lost 3 bases, J lost 6 bases, and 15 bases lay in between. The CDR3 nucleotides are TGTGCCAGCAGTGATTTGGGGGGTCGGAGTCAGCCCCAGCATTTT. Translating it yields CASSDLGGRSQPQHF.

The chain employs TRBV7-2 and TRBJ2-2; tentative D call: TRBD2 (7 bases). V lost 8 bases to trimming and J lost 4 bases, with 14 bases between them. In germline, CDR1 is SGHTA, CDR2 FQGNSA. The CDR3 totals 14 residues. CDR3 sequence (DNA): TGTGCCAGCGGGGGCGGGAGTGCCACCGGGGAGCTGTTTTTT. This gives the protein CASGGGSATGELFF.

Remarks on this clone: An end of the junction differs from the germline gene, which may be a read error. The V call is TRBV10-3, the J call TRBJ2-5; D is uncertain. The CDR3 extends over 12 amino acids. The germline V gene has CDR1 ENHRY and CDR2 SYGVKD. DNA of the CDR3: TGTGCCAGCAGTGGCAGCCAAGAGACCCAGTACTTC. It is translated as CASSGSQETQYF.

This chain uses TRBV6-5 with TRBJ2-2; TRBD2 matches at 8 bases. V lost 6 bases, J lost 2 bases, and 5 bases stayed unmatched. In germline, CDR1 is MNHEY, CDR2 SVGAGI. The CDR3 is 15 amino acids. This CDR3 is CASRLAGQNTGELFF. Here the CDR3 DNA reads TGTGCCAGCAGGTTAGCGGGACAAAACACCGGGGAGCTGTTTTTT.

This chain connects TRBV24-1 to TRBJ2-5; 8 nucleotides line up with TRBD2. Trimming removed 5 bases from V and 2 bases from J; junction bases left unmatched: 3. Germline-derived CDR1 and CDR2 are KGHDR and SFDVKD. The CDR3 runs to 14 residues. The CDR3 region has the DNA TGTGCCACCAGTGGCACTAGCGGACAAGAGACCCAGTACTTC. Translated: CATSGTSGQETQYF.

The V call is TRBV14, the J call TRBJ2-2; TRBD2 aligns across 10 bases. Germline loops: CDR1 SGHDN, CDR2 FVKESK. V lost 0 bases to trimming and J lost 5 bases; unmatched junction nucleotides: 18. There are 21 residues in the CDR3. The CDR3 nucleotides are TGTGCCAGCAGCCAAGATTGGGCTAGCGGGAGTGGGAGGGGTAGGACCGGGGAGCTGTTTTTT. It codes for CASSQDWASGSGRGRTGELFF.

The chain joins TRBV5-4 to TRBJ2-1; 8 bases fit TRBD2. V was pared by 4 bases and J by 7 bases, with 10 bases of the junction left unmatched. Per the germline V gene, CDR1 is SGHNT and CDR2 is YYREEE (reference sequence). There are 15 residues in the CDR3. The CDR3 protein is CASSPPGTRTNEQFF. In DNA form, the CDR3 reads TGTGCCAGCAGCCCCCCCGGGACTAGAACTAATGAGCAGTTCTTC.

This chain joins TRBV3-1 (or the pseudogene TRBV3-2) and TRBJ2-5, with a weak D call TRBD2 (6 bases). This CDR3 contains 16 residues. From germline, CDR1 is LGHDT and CDR2 YNNKEL (reference sequence). V was trimmed by 2 bases and J by 2 bases, leaving 15 bases between them. CDR3 DNA sequence: TGTGCCAGCAGCCAAATTCACAGCGGGTTACAAGAGACCCAGTACTTC. Translated, it gives CASSQIHSGLQETQYF.